This T cell receptor (beta chain) appears in the sequencing data of a study of T cell responses to AZD1222 COVID-19 vaccine. Whole-study findings and limits: Across the whole spike, CD4 TCRs peaked at regions 160-218 and 743-854.

Profiled with immunoSEQ multiplex PCR; TCRdb holds only in-frame clones, not every one. The data contain about 31,000 clones, 88% of them seen just once; the ten biggest clones take up roughly 15%. This CDR3 comprises 13 residues. Trimming shortened V by 3 bases and J by 6 bases, and 10 bases separated the two germline ends. The V gene's germline CDR1 is MGHRA and CDR2 YSYEKL. This clone was seen a single time. Its antigen is as yet unknown. The chain joins TRBV4-1 to TRBJ2-3; the D gene is possibly TRBD2 (6 bases). This clonotype originated in an adult who received the AZD1222 COVID-19 vaccine. The input for sequencing was peripheral blood, taken 28 days after the second AZD1222 dose. Here the CDR3 DNA reads TGCGCCAGCAGCCATCCGGGGGTTGATACGCAGTATTTT. The encoded protein is CASSHPGVDTQYF.